Listed below are T cell receptor beta chains from one sample, sequenced in a study of T cells in Graves' hyperthyroidism and ophthalmopathy. From the multiplex PCR reads, TCRdb called clonotypes with MiXCR, one entry per CDR3 protein. In the table there are roughly 500,000 distinct CDR3 sequences, just over 45% of which are singletons. The sample consisted of peripheral blood or thyroid tissue (not recorded which). The receptors were sampled from an adult woman with Graves' disease, either hyperthyroidism or ophthalmopathy (not recorded which). The CDR3 runs from the conserved cysteine through the conserved F or W. The order of the fields is clone size, D gene, J gene, V gene, CDR3 protein, CDR3 DNA. D genes are given only for firm matches. A clone size is listed for some rows: how often the clone was seen (once, few, many), or a class if it is expanded.

clone size: -; D gene: -; J gene: TRBJ1-2; V gene: TRBV4-3; CDR3 protein: CASSPQQGLNGYTF; CDR3 DNA: TGCGCCAGCAGCCCTCAACAGGGTTTGAATGGCTACACCTTC
clone size: few; D gene: -; J gene: TRBJ2-2; V gene: TRBV9; CDR3 protein: CASSPVTLNTGELFF; CDR3 DNA: TGTGCCAGCAGCCCTGTGACCCTCAACACCGGGGAGCTGTTTTTT
clone size: -; D gene: TRBD1; J gene: TRBJ1-1; V gene: TRBV12-3/TRBV12-4; CDR3 protein: CASSLLQGGAEAFF; CDR3 DNA: TGTGCCAGCAGTCTTCTACAGGGGGGGGCTGAAGCTTTCTTT
clone size: once; D gene: -; J gene: TRBJ2-7; V gene: TRBV29-1; CDR3 protein: CSVVFPGPADEQYF; CDR3 DNA: TGCAGCGTTGTCTTTCCGGGGCCGGCCGACGAGCAGTACTTC
clone size: -; D gene: -; J gene: TRBJ1-5; V gene: TRBV10-3; CDR3 protein: CTISDGRGSGNQPQHF; CDR3 DNA: TGTACCATCAGTGACGGCAGGGGATCTGGCAATCAGCCCCAGCATTTT
clone size: once; D gene: -; J gene: TRBJ2-5; V gene: TRBV7-6; CDR3 protein: CASSLERKYQETQYF; CDR3 DNA: TGTGCCAGCAGCTTAGAGCGGAAGTACCAAGAGACCCAGTACTTC
clone size: once; D gene: -; J gene: TRBJ1-5; V gene: TRBV4-1; CDR3 protein: CASSHETGSNQPQHF; CDR3 DNA: TGCGCCAGCAGCCACGAAACGGGCAGCAATCAGCCCCAGCATTTT
clone size: -; D gene: TRBD1; J gene: TRBJ2-5; V gene: TRBV6-6; CDR3 protein: CASRSSGTGSLSGTQYF; CDR3 DNA: TGTGCCAGCAGATCCTCCGGGACAGGCTCCCTGTCTGGGACCCAGTACTTC
clone size: -; D gene: -; J gene: TRBJ2-2; V gene: TRBV9; CDR3 protein: CASSAGGTGELFF; CDR3 DNA: TGTGCCAGCAGCGCCGGGGGAACCGGGGAGCTGTTTTTT
clone size: many; D gene: -; J gene: TRBJ1-1; V gene: TRBV6-2/TRBV6-3; CDR3 protein: CASRMWVNTEAFF; CDR3 DNA: TGTGCCAGCAGGATGTGGGTGAACACTGAAGCTTTCTTT
clone size: -; D gene: -; J gene: TRBJ1-1; V gene: TRBV7-9; CDR3 protein: CASSASTRGTEAFF; CDR3 DNA: TGTGCCAGCAGCGCCTCGACTCGAGGGACTGAAGCTTTCTTT
clone size: -; D gene: -; J gene: TRBJ2-6; V gene: TRBV29-1; CDR3 protein: CSVTGGSGASVLTF; CDR3 DNA: TGCAGCGTTACAGGTGGATCTGGGGCCAGCGTCCTGACTTTC
clone size: -; D gene: TRBD2; J gene: TRBJ2-7; V gene: TRBV5-1; CDR3 protein: CASSLRGLAEESF; CDR3 DNA: TGCGCCAGCAGCCTGCGGGGTCTAGCGGAGGAATCGTTC
clone size: few; D gene: -; J gene: TRBJ1-3; V gene: TRBV29-1; CDR3 protein: CSAGVSGNTIYF; CDR3 DNA: TGCAGCGCAGGTGTCTCTGGAAACACCATATATTTT
clone size: -; D gene: -; J gene: TRBJ1-2; V gene: TRBV19; CDR3 protein: CASRGTEAVYGYTF; CDR3 DNA: TGTGCCAGCCGGGGCACGGAAGCGGTCTATGGCTACACCTTC
clone size: many; D gene: TRBD1; J gene: TRBJ1-2; V gene: TRBV20-1; CDR3 protein: CSARADRGALKGYTF; CDR3 DNA: TGCAGTGCTAGAGCGGACAGGGGCGCTCTGAAGGGCTACACCTTC
clone size: -; D gene: -; J gene: TRBJ2-5; V gene: TRBV7-2; CDR3 protein: CASSSRVGTQYF; CDR3 DNA: TGTGCCAGCAGTTCGAGGGTGGGGACCCAGTACTTC
clone size: -; D gene: -; J gene: TRBJ2-1; V gene: TRBV7-2; CDR3 protein: CASSHDAYNEQFF; CDR3 DNA: TGTGCCAGCAGCCACGACGCGTACAATGAGCAGTTCTTC
clone size: -; D gene: -; J gene: TRBJ2-7; V gene: TRBV5-1; CDR3 protein: CASSLSVRGGMSDEQYF; CDR3 DNA: TGCGCCAGCAGCTTGTCCGTTAGGGGGGGAATGAGCGACGAGCAGTACTTC
clone size: -; D gene: TRBD2; J gene: TRBJ2-2; V gene: TRBV7-8; CDR3 protein: CASTYWRWTGGAGVRELFF; CDR3 DNA: TGTGCCAGCACCTACTGGCGGTGGACCGGGGGAGCGGGAGTACGGGAGCTGTTTTTT
clone size: -; D gene: -; J gene: TRBJ1-1; V gene: TRBV7-8; CDR3 protein: CASSKKHENTEAFF; CDR3 DNA: TGTGCCAGCAGTAAAAAACACGAGAACACTGAAGCTTTCTTT
clone size: once; D gene: TRBD1; J gene: TRBJ1-1; V gene: TRBV7-9; CDR3 protein: CASSADRAEAFF; CDR3 DNA: TGTGCCAGCAGCGCAGACAGGGCTGAAGCTTTCTTT
clone size: -; D gene: TRBD1; J gene: TRBJ1-4; V gene: TRBV20-1; CDR3 protein: CSVAGTANEKLFF; CDR3 DNA: TGCAGTGTCGCCGGGACAGCTAATGAAAAACTGTTTTTT
clone size: medium-sized; D gene: TRBD1; J gene: TRBJ1-6; V gene: TRBV7-3; CDR3 protein: CASSLRQGGSPLHF; CDR3 DNA: TGTGCCAGCAGCTTGAGACAGGGCGGCTCACCCCTCCACTTT
clone size: few; D gene: -; J gene: TRBJ1-1; V gene: TRBV10-3; CDR3 protein: CAISDPGHRTNTEAFF; CDR3 DNA: TGTGCCATCAGTGATCCGGGACATCGGACGAACACTGAAGCTTTCTTT
clone size: -; D gene: TRBD1; J gene: TRBJ1-1; V gene: TRBV2; CDR3 protein: CASSEGTGTEAFF; CDR3 DNA: TGTGCCAGCAGCGAGGGGACAGGCACTGAAGCTTTCTTT
clone size: many; D gene: -; J gene: TRBJ2-6; V gene: TRBV11-2; CDR3 protein: CASSPILQGRGANVLTF; CDR3 DNA: TGTGCCAGCAGCCCAATCCTCCAGGGGCGCGGGGCCAACGTCCTGACTTTC